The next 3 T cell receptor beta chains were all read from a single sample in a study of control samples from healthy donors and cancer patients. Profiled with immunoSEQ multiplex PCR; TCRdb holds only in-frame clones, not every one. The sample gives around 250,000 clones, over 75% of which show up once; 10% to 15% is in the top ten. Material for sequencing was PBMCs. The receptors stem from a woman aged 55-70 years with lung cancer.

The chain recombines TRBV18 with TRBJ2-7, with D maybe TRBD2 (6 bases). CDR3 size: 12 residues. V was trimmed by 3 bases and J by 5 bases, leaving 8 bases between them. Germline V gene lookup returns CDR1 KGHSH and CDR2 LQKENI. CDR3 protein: CASSPGGNEQYF. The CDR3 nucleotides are TGTGCCAGCTCACCTGGAGGGAACGAGCAGTACTTC.

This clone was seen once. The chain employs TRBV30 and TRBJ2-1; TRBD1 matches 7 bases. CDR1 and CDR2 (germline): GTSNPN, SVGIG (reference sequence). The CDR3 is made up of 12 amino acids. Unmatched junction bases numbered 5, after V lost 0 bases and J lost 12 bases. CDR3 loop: CAWSVQGIVQFF. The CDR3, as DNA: TGTGCCTGGAGTGTACAGGGGATCGTGCAGTTCTTC.

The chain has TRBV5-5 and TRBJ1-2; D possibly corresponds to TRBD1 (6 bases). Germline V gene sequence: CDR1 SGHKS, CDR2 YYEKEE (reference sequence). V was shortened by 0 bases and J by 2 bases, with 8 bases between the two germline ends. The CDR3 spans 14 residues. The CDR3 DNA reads TGTGCCAGCAGCTTGGACAGGGTAAACTATGGCTACACCTTC. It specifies CASSLDRVNYGYTF. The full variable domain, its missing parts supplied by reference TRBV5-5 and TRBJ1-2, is DAGVTQSPTHLIKTRGQQVTLRCSPISGHKSVSWYQQVLGQGPQFIFQYYEKEERGRGNFPDRFSARQFPNYSSELNVNALLLGDSALYLCASSLDRVNYGYTFGSGTRLTVV.